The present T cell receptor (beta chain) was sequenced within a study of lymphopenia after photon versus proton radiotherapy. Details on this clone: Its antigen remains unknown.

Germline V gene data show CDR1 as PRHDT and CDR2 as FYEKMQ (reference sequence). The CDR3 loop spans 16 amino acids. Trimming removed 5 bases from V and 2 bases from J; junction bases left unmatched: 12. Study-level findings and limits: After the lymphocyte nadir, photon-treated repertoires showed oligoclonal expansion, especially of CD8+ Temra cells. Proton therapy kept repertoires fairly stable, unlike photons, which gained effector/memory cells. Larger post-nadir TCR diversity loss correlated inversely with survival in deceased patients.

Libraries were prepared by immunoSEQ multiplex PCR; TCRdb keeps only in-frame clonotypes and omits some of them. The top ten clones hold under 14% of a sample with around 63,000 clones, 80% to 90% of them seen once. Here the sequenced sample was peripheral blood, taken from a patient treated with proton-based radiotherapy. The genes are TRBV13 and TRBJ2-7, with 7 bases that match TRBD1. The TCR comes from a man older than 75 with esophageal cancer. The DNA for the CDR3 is TGTGCCAGCAGCGCCCAATACAGGGGCCCTCCCTACGAGCAGTACTTC. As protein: CASSAQYRGPPYEQYF. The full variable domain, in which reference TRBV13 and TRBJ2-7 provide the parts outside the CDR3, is AAGVIQSPRHLIKEKRETATLKCYPIPRHDTVYWYQQGPGQDPQFLISFYEKMQSDKGSIPDRFSAQQFSDYHSELNMSSLELGDSALYFCASSAQYRGPPYEQYFGPGTRLTVT.